This section outlines one T cell receptor (beta chain) sequence together with its context. The antigen it recognizes is unknown. Qualities for individual bases were not recorded, and no much larger clone is one base off. This record belongs to a study of cytomegalovirus exposure and HLA in healthy donors (dated by TCRdb to 2015 to 2018). For context, the study as a whole: In an earlier analysis of under 750 of the donors, under 300 Gb of sequence data and 120 million or so unique TCR beta sequences from 180 million or so T cells were reported. In an earlier analysis of roughly 600 of the donors, high-throughput TCR beta sequencing was used to judge whether each TCR beta V gene segment behaved as functional or pseudogenic. Rather than using new phenotypic data, the later analysis identified candidate immune exposures from TCR beta sequences and from how often those sequences occurred across donors. The study aimed to test whether signatures of past pathogen exposure could be identified by cataloging public T cell receptors. A later genetic analysis used genome-wide SNP genotypes for about 65% of the roughly 670 donors, treating that subset as a discovery cohort. Donor age, sex, ethnicity and CMV serostatus were compiled together with the repertoire data. The genetic ancestry cluster associated with self-reported Caucasian donors included 81% of the 398 genotyped donors. Roughly 300 gigabases of sequencing data and roughly 81 million unique TCR sequences made up an early release that covered approximately 620 HLA-typed donors. On average, around 240,000 unique TCR beta nucleotide sequences were sequenced per donor among a few hundred genotyped donors of the cohort, with roughly 18% of those sequences being non-productive. Along with the roughly 670-subject first cohort, a separate validation cohort of over 90 different subjects was used. To predict cytomegalovirus infection status, the study brought together high-throughput TCR immunosequencing, statistical association of individual TCRs with disease status, and machine learning. Typing coverage differed by locus: A, B, C, DRB1 and DQB1 were typed in about 620-640 donors, DQA1 in 522, DPA1 in 600 to 610, and DPB1 in 472. Using immunosequencing, the study profiled T cell repertoires from 500 to 800 subjects and related those repertoires to cytomegalovirus serostatus. Four to six DR-DQ haplotypes were handled as single units for association and clustering, since linkage in the cohort was strong. A later analysis re-examined previously published TCR beta repertoires from around 670 donors and added high-resolution HLA genotyping to investigate patterns of TCR occurrence. HLA typing included class I and class II loci at four-digit resolution. Every repertoire in the discovery cohort had been generated on one and the same sequencing platform.

Between the V and J ends, shortened by 4 bases and 4 bases respectively, the junction contains 16 bases. Inclusive of the bounding cysteine and phenylalanine, the CDR3 is 15 residues long. CDR3 DNA is the only sequence kept; it has 45 bases, read in frame from the first base. The germline V gene provides CDR1 SGHRS and CDR2 YFSETQ. Study-wide findings and limitations: Specific HLA alleles were associated with 15,000 to 20,000 TCR beta sequences at a false discovery rate of 0.05 in a later analysis. The study listed approximately 150 TCR beta chains as associated with cytomegalovirus. For the cohort, immune exposure information was limited to CMV serostatus. Strong co-occurrence of HLA alleles, especially DR and DQ, made assigning TCR associations to individual alleles difficult. Correlated functional status among segregating V segments might be attributable to linkage disequilibrium, but an unknown experimental factor could not be ruled out. Because counts were too low, about 17 rarely observed V segments, including chromosome 9 orphons, were excluded from the earlier analysis of around 640 of the donors. A later analysis reported that several top co-occurrence clusters appeared linked to parvovirus B19, influenza, CMV and Epstein-Barr virus. Because HLA typing was unavailable for some donors at each locus, only the typed subset was used in association tests. Some IMGT-functional V segments, including TRBV6-2 and TRBV6-3, could not be told apart with the 87-base-pair reads, so those segments were excluded. A further reported finding was that TCR beta sequences accurately predicted the HLA-A and HLA-B alleles for most subjects in the first cohort. The authors suggested that the approach could potentially be extended to other disease states and immunological phenotypes. Most TCR sequences were seen in very few donors, while some public TCRs were found in many individuals. According to a later analysis, most CMV-associated TCR beta chains appeared to be HLA-restricted, and the HLA associations seemed to be driven largely by CMV exposure. A later genetic analysis reported fewer N-insertions in productive TCRs among donors in an Asian-associated ancestry cluster than the roughly 700-donor mean. Broadly in line with IMGT annotations, most TCR beta V segments showed up in productive rearrangements about 90% or about 30% of the time in an earlier analysis of around 600 of the donors. Sequencing depth was assumed to be roughly uniform across donors in the presence/absence analyses, though that assumption may not hold. Only TCR beta chains were sequenced in this cohort, and the absence of alpha or paired-chain data limited detectable features. In a later analysis, HLA-associated TCR beta chains showed more clonal expansion and lower generation probabilities than non-associated chains that were equally common. The sequencing pipeline was judged likely to have produced a cluster of highly shared sequence variants as a technical artifact. In a later analysis, TCR association rates were found to vary across HLA loci, with the most associated TCRs seen for DRB1 alleles and the fewest for HLA-C alleles. The classifier was reported to diagnose cytomegalovirus status with high specificity and sensitivity in both the original cohort and the validation cohort. In vitro tests confirmed that a few of the cytomegalovirus-associated TCR beta chains recognize cytomegalovirus antigens. An association between a missense DCLRE1C variant and V-gene and J-gene trimming of TCR beta chains was found in a later genetic analysis and replicated in an independent cohort.

Library creation used the immunoSEQ multiplex PCR assay. For the multiplex PCR, a mixture combining 60 forward primers for TCR Vbeta segments and 13 reverse primers for TCR Jbeta segments was used. The CDR3 region of rearranged TCR beta genes was amplified from genomic DNA with a multiplex PCR assay. The Illumina HiSeq System was used to sequence the amplified TCR beta libraries as 87-base-pair reads. Regarding the original processing steps: A later analysis tallied roughly 80 million unique TCR beta chains across the 600 to 700 repertoires, and some 10 million of those chains were shared by two or more donors. Raw reads were error-corrected and collapsed into unique sequences with a nearest-neighbor algorithm that merged closely related sequences to remove PCR and sequencing errors. V, D and J gene segments were assigned by aligning CDR3 sequences to IMGT reference sequences. For a sequence to be retained, at least a six-nucleotide match to both a V gene segment and a J gene segment was required. Rearrangements were classified as productive when the CDR3 lacked stop codons and remained in frame with V and J, and all other rearrangements were classified as non-productive. Following IMGT convention, CDR3 was defined as the stretch from the second conserved V-encoded cysteine up to the conserved J-encoded phenylalanine. The earlier analysis of about 570 of the donors excluded any sequence lacking an unambiguous match to a single V gene segment. In an earlier analysis of more than 500 of the donors, a V segment was called functional when productive rearrangements were above 56.7%, and segregating when the standard deviation between donors exceeded 5%. A statistical classification framework was developed to diagnose cytomegalovirus status using the catalog of TCR beta chain sequences. In a later analysis, TCR nucleotide sequences were compared against IMGT/GENE-DB human TR gene sequences so that V and J genes could be assigned. The TCRdist pipeline was used in a later analysis to assign CDR3 sequences and most-parsimonious VDJ recombination scenarios. In a later analysis, each TCR beta chain was defined by its CDR3 amino acid sequence together with its V-gene family, and reads lacking a unique V-gene family were excluded. As a way to deal with suspected cross-contamination and a sequencing artifact, a later analysis dropped more than 500 nucleotide sequences that were highly shared and had low generation probability. In a later analysis, a clonal expansion index for each public chain was calculated from normalized within-repertoire ranks of inferred template counts. In a later analysis, generation probabilities were computed with a VDJ recombination model fitted to out-of-frame rearrangements, and the resulting probabilities were checked against IGoR. Hypergeometric tests were used in a later analysis to score TCR-TCR, TCR-HLA and TCR-CMV co-occurrence, with a repertoire-size bias correction applied to the TCR pairs. In a later analysis, false discovery rates were estimated by permuting HLA or CMV assignments 20 times. In a later analysis, co-occurring TCRs were grouped with DBSCAN, and TCRdist sequence similarity was added when clustering was performed within HLA-allele-positive subsets. Co-occurrence clustering excluded repertoires with fewer than 30,000 or more than 120,000 public chains, plus five with anomalous nucleotide sharing. Imported from immuneACCESS, the table was reduced by TCRdb to in-frame sequences with V and J called. These copies leave out some clones; in studies compared against another copy, an unresolved V gene accounts for under half, and the cause of the remainder is not known. That table supplies the V and J calls and clone size; D and trimming were determined from the DNA. In this sample the table shows roughly 140,000 clones, 80% to 90% of which occur a single time. The ten largest account for roughly 4% of the sample.

The cohort comprised under 700 healthy bone marrow donors. At the time of sampling, every cohort member was nominally healthy, though immune exposures that went unrecorded were likely present. The donor was CMV seropositive and was included in the group of approximately 300 seropositive cohort members. Each donor provided a peripheral blood sample, and peripheral blood mononuclear cells were used for TCR beta sequencing. Genomic DNA extraction from the blood cell samples was performed with the Qiagen DNeasy Blood Extraction Kit. Material: PBMCs. The V gene is TRBV5-1 and the J gene is TRBJ2-3; the D region possibly corresponds to TRBD2 (6 bases align). The receptor's source is a woman between 40 and 55 years old in good health and CMV-seropositive. The sequence in DNA is TGCGCCAGCAGCGCCTCTAGCGCCCCCTCAGATACGCAGTATTTT. Its protein reads: CASSASSAPSDTQYF.